This is a list of T cell receptor beta chains from one sample in a study of Graves' ophthalmopathy and Graves' hyperthyroidism. From the multiplex PCR reads, TCRdb called clonotypes with MiXCR, one entry per CDR3 protein. This table has over a million distinct CDR3 sequences, approximately 35% appearing once. The sequenced sample consisted of peripheral blood or thyroid tissue (not recorded which). These receptors came from an adult man with Graves' hyperthyroidism. Each CDR3 is given without its conserved first and last residue. The order of the fields is J gene, V gene, clone size, CDR3 protein. Not all rows give a size; the values are once, few, many and, for expanded clones, a class.

TRBJ1-4 TRBV5-1 few ASSDERNEKLF
TRBJ2-7 TRBV7-8 many ASSLMGSGVHEQY
TRBJ1-1 TRBV20-1 NA SARGSLVEAF
TRBJ2-5 TRBV15 many ATSRDSRAVGETQY
TRBJ2-7 TRBV7-2 many ASSQRADSYEQY
TRBJ1-2 TRBV29-1 NA SVELGLNYGYT
TRBJ1-1 TRBV20-1 many SAKGSRNTEAF
TRBJ2-2 TRBV20-1 NA SASSVGTGELF
TRBJ1-5 TRBV4-3 many ASSQDSGRNQPQH
TRBJ1-1 TRBV11-2 NA ASSLGFPSGITEAF
TRBJ1-5 TRBV25-1 NA ASSFGGWDSNQPQH
TRBJ2-7 TRBV25-1 NA ASSEVTRHYEQY
TRBJ1-1 TRBV15 NA ATSRWGKNTEAF
TRBJ2-7 TRBV7-9 many ASSLPGFIYEQY
TRBJ1-1 TRBV7-9 NA ASRPRVGPGQEGSEAF
TRBJ1-6 TRBV6-1 few ASSDLGDSPLH
TRBJ2-7 TRBV9 many ASSAIDRGYEQY
TRBJ1-2 TRBV20-1 NA SASQGAHGYT
TRBJ2-5 TRBV5-8 many ASSLGQALQETQY
TRBJ1-2 TRBV19 NA ASSPGTAPNYGYT
TRBJ1-1 TRBV25-1 NA ASSKISRDPHTEAF
TRBJ2-7 TRBV4-2 few ASSQEGSGSLYEQY
TRBJ1-4 TRBV2 many ASSRQGDEKLF
TRBJ2-7 TRBV6-5 NA ASSYSGLSGQSYEQY